This T cell receptor beta chain was identified during a study of T cell repertoires in cytomegalovirus infection. Points from the study as a whole: Dominant in the ex vivo response were TCR beta clonotypes restricted by HLA-C and specific for CMV.

TCRdb processed the reads anew with MiXCR; each CDR3 protein has one entry. The table has 650,000 to 850,000 distinct CDR3 sequences, 25% to 35% seen once. Comment on this clonotype: Its target is not known.

The CDR3 covers 12 residues. Germline V gene lookup returns CDR1 LNHDA and CDR2 SQIVND (reference sequence). V lost 10 bases, J lost 7 bases, and 13 bases lay in between. The rearrangement uses TRBV19 and TRBJ2-2; no reliable D call. The TCR originated in a human donor in good health (CMV status not recorded). Some clones in this sample may be carry-over from other donors' samples. The specimen was cultured CD8+ T cells from PBMCs, collected from culture after CMV antigen stimulation. For the CDR3, the DNA is TGTGCCACCGCCCCCCTCCTCGGGGAGCTGTTTTTT. It is translated as CATAPLLGELFF.